This TCR beta chain originates from a study of shared clonotypes between healthy human individuals (dated by TCRdb to about 2020). Regarding the research as a whole: The cohort comprised a couple of women and a few men aged 18 to 49 years. For each donor, CD4 naive and CD4 memory were each given three plates, CD8 naive was given two plates, and CD8 memory was given one plate. To estimate repertoire size and how much clonotype sharing occurs between individuals, the study deeply sequenced the blood TCR repertoires of several healthy adults. To increase sequencing depth and limit assay-specific biases, TCR repertoire library preparation and sequencing were carried out by different laboratories using diverse techniques. Between about 0.85 and 9.5 billion PBMCs per donor were obtained by leukapheresis.

The donors were healthy, HIV-negative adults with no recently reported acute infections or vaccinations. Only Caucasian adults living in Nashville, Tennessee, USA were represented among the donors. Magnetic negative selection was used to enrich CD4+ T cells, after which naive cells were positively selected on CD45RA and the negative fraction became the memory subset. Blood was obtained by leukapheresis, after which PBMCs were separated by Ficoll-Histopaque density gradient centrifugation and cryopreserved in liquid nitrogen vapor phase. Analytical flow cytometry was used to check the purity and quantity of each magnetically sorted T cell population. Genomic DNA was isolated from each sorted fraction and quantified by UV absorbance on a Nanodrop 2000c. V is cut back by 4 bases and J by 2 bases, with 8 bases in the junction unmatched. Sequences MNHEY (CDR1) and SMNVEV (CDR2) are obtained from the germline V gene (reference sequence). Counted from cysteine to phenylalanine, this CDR3 has 15 amino acids. The retained sequence is limited to the CDR3, 45 bases, with the frame set at the first base.

Paper-wide results and their limitations: Even with the large sequencing depth, rarefaction of the sorted-subset datasets indicated that sequencing was incomplete. Estimated clonotype richness was generally larger for naive than for memory subsets. Around 5% of naive CD4, 3.5% of naive CD8, approximately 2.2% of memory CD4, and about 0.4% of memory CD8 clonotypes were shared across several donors. Sampling was restricted to blood, and TCR repertoires in tissue are likely to differ from TCR repertoires in blood. Because the study included only a small number of donors, the genetic and exposure-history diversity represented was limited. Pairwise subsampling led to the expectation that sequencing depth would affect the degree of clonotype sharing among donors. Compared with non-shared clonotypes, the clonotypes found in all four sorted-subset donors had higher generation probabilities.

Comments on this clone: There is no known antigen for this receptor. Per-base qualities were not stored, and no clone one base away is much larger.

Using the deep immunoSEQ assay, TCR CDR3 regions were amplified from genomic DNA by multiplex PCR. Extracted genomic DNA from each cell subset was distributed evenly across all wells of several immunoSEQ 96-well plates, and each plate was treated as a replicate. Each replicate PCR for sorted subsets received about 0.2 ug genomic DNA, equal to about 30,000 T cell genomes. The purified libraries were quantified using a Qubit 3.0 fluorometer, sized with a Bioanalyzer 2100, and then quantified again using the KAPA Library Quantification kit. Every immunoSEQ 96-well plate was sequenced on a separate single-read 150-cycle Illumina NextSeq 550 flow cell. Turning to the authors' computational methods: Because the immunoSEQ output held only junctional sequences and lacked quality scores, the filtering could not match the filtering applied to full-length reads. Sequences were annotated with PyIR, a Python wrapper for IgBLAST v1.9, using IMGT germline references to assign V/J genes and CDR3. Reads were filtered out if the reads had weak V/J assignments (E-value above 1e-6), no CDR3, stop codons, out-of-frame junctions, or ambiguous translated residues. V3J clonotypes were defined as sequences sharing the same inferred V gene, J gene, and CDR3 amino acid sequence. To compute the percentage overlap between repertoires, the number of shared unique clonotypes was divided by the size of the smaller repertoire. Richness of each repertoire was evaluated using RTK rarefaction, the Chao1 estimator, and Recon v2.1 estimates of unobserved clonotypes. For all TCRbeta clonotypes obtained by the gDNA method from several donors, generation probabilities were computed with OLGA. TCRdb mirrors the immuneACCESS table, restricted to in-frame sequences. Some clones are absent from its copies; in checked studies, under half trace to an unresolved V gene, and the reason for the others is unknown. V and J calls and clone size are those listed in that table; D and trimming were worked out from the DNA. The sample table lists over a million clones, approximately 96% of them with a count of one. The top ten clones comprise about 1.2% of the sample.

This sequence originates from a man younger than 40 in good health. This sequence uses TRBV27 and TRBJ2-7; 7 bases in the middle match TRBD1. The sequenced material came from naive CD4+ T cells sorted from blood. The cell subset or site label here, explained by the study, means: CD45RA+ positively selected. The CDR3 region has the sequence CASSSGTETTYEQYF. In nucleotides, the sequence is TGTGCCAGCAGTTCCGGGACAGAGACTACCTACGAGCAGTACTTC.